This T cell receptor beta chain emerged from a study of post-analysis software for immune sequencing data. Study observations and caveats: Elevated frequency relative to controls characterized several TRBV segments in patients, TRBV5-6, TRBV5-1 and TRBV20-1 among them. Clustering by F measure revealed strong co-clustering among samples prepared together in one batch. A significant reduction in normalized Chao1 diversity was observed in multiple sclerosis patients versus controls.

About this clonotype itself: Its antigen is unknown.

The germline gives CDR1 MGHRA, CDR2 YSYEKL. The CDR3 runs 16 residues. Trimming left V 0 bases short and J 0 bases short, with 12 bases between. Unique-molecular-identifier-tagged TCR beta cDNA libraries were used. With about 0.95 to 10 million T cells as the source, a few hundred thousand cDNA molecules resulted. TCRdb re-called the PCR reads with MiXCR, one entry per CDR3 protein. The data show hundreds of thousands of distinct CDR3 sequences, 59% seen once. This clonotype was obtained from a girl aged 2 to 10 with multiple sclerosis. The sample taken for sequencing was blood. The chain employs TRBV4-1 and TRBJ2-7, with a weak D call TRBD2 (5 bases). CDR3 residues: CASSQDLGGSSYEQYF. In DNA form, the CDR3 reads TGCGCCAGCAGCCAAGACCTAGGAGGTTCCTCCTACGAGCAGTACTTC.